A selection of T cell receptor beta chains follows, all from one sample in a study of PD-L1 blockade in urothelial cancer. The assay was immunoSEQ multiplex PCR, and TCRdb's table has in-frame clones only and misses some. The sample lists about 20,000 clones, around 90% seen once, with about 4% in the top ten. The sample here was PBMCs, taken around atezolizumab (anti-PD-L1) treatment. The receptors were gathered from a man aged 50-60 years with urothelial cancer. Each CDR3 is given with its conserved first and last residue. The D gene is left open where the match is weak. Size values are once, few and many counts, or a class for expanded clones, and some rows have none.

j_call: TRBJ2-7
d_call: TRBD1
v_call: TRBV28
clone_size: -
cdr3_aa: CASSSLRDRSYEQYF
cdr3_nt: TGTGCCAGCAGTTCCCTAAGGGACAGGAGCTACGAGCAGTACTTC

j_call: TRBJ2-3
d_call: -
v_call: TRBV2
clone_size: -
cdr3_aa: CASSPLGERADTQYF
cdr3_nt: TGTGCCAGCAGCCCTCTGGGGGAGCGGGCAGATACGCAGTATTTT

j_call: TRBJ2-7
d_call: TRBD1
v_call: TRBV18
clone_size: -
cdr3_aa: CASSPSGQGNYEQYF
cdr3_nt: TGTGCCAGCTCACCATCCGGACAGGGAAACTACGAGCAGTACTTC

j_call: TRBJ1-5
d_call: TRBD1
v_call: TRBV27
clone_size: -
cdr3_aa: CASSSTRTGGLQPQHF
cdr3_nt: TGTGCCAGCAGTTCCACCCGTACAGGGGGTTTACAGCCCCAGCATTTT

j_call: TRBJ2-5
d_call: TRBD2
v_call: TRBV13
clone_size: -
cdr3_aa: CASSSSSGIGTQYF
cdr3_nt: TGTGCCAGCAGCTCGAGTAGCGGGATCGGGACCCAGTACTTC

j_call: TRBJ2-3
d_call: -
v_call: TRBV6-5
clone_size: -
cdr3_aa: CASSYSTVFSTDTQYF
cdr3_nt: TGTGCCAGCAGTTACTCGACAGTATTTAGCACAGATACGCAGTATTTT

j_call: TRBJ2-1
d_call: -
v_call: TRBV12-5
clone_size: -
cdr3_aa: CASGAGTVFSYNEQFF
cdr3_nt: TGTGCTAGTGGTGCGGGGACAGTTTTCTCCTACAATGAGCAGTTCTTC

j_call: TRBJ2-1
d_call: TRBD2
v_call: TRBV15
clone_size: few
cdr3_aa: CATSGGLANEQFF
cdr3_nt: TGTGCCACCAGCGGTGGACTAGCGAATGAGCAGTTCTTC

j_call: TRBJ2-5
d_call: TRBD2
v_call: TRBV9
clone_size: -
cdr3_aa: CASSGDYGSETQYF
cdr3_nt: TGTGCCAGCAGCGGGGACTATGGGTCGGAGACCCAGTACTTC

j_call: TRBJ2-7
d_call: TRBD2
v_call: TRBV5-1
clone_size: -
cdr3_aa: CASSLILAGGEQYF
cdr3_nt: TGCGCCAGCAGCTTAATACTAGCGGGAGGTGAGCAGTACTTC

j_call: TRBJ2-6
d_call: -
v_call: TRBV5-4
clone_size: -
cdr3_aa: CASSLAGLGSGANVLTF
cdr3_nt: TGTGCCAGCAGCTTGGCAGGGTTGGGCTCTGGGGCCAACGTCCTGACTTTC

j_call: TRBJ2-1
d_call: -
v_call: TRBV6-5
clone_size: -
cdr3_aa: CASSYFQPSSYNEQFF
cdr3_nt: TGTGCCAGCAGTTACTTCCAACCTAGCTCCTACAATGAGCAGTTCTTC

j_call: TRBJ1-1
d_call: -
v_call: TRBV6-4
clone_size: -
cdr3_aa: CASRSGMNTEAFF
cdr3_nt: TGTGCCAGCAGATCCGGGATGAACACTGAAGCTTTCTTT

j_call: TRBJ1-2
d_call: -
v_call: TRBV7-2
clone_size: -
cdr3_aa: CASSATRGTYGYTF
cdr3_nt: TGTGCCAGCAGCGCCACCAGGGGAACCTATGGCTACACCTTC

j_call: TRBJ2-2
d_call: TRBD1
v_call: TRBV10-3
clone_size: -
cdr3_aa: CAISESTGGLSGELFF
cdr3_nt: TGTGCCATCAGTGAGTCTACAGGGGGATTATCCGGGGAGCTGTTTTTT

j_call: TRBJ2-1
d_call: -
v_call: TRBV10-2
clone_size: -
cdr3_aa: CASSESVGLSYNEQFF
cdr3_nt: TGCGCCAGCAGTGAGTCGGTGGGGCTCTCCTACAATGAGCAGTTCTTC

j_call: TRBJ2-2
d_call: -
v_call: TRBV7-7
clone_size: once
cdr3_aa: CASSQSGAGELFF
cdr3_nt: TGTGCTAGCAGCCAGTCGGGGGCCGGGGAGCTGTTTTTT

j_call: TRBJ1-2
d_call: -
v_call: TRBV6-5
clone_size: -
cdr3_aa: CASSYAGGGYTF
cdr3_nt: TGTGCCAGCAGTTACGCGGGGGGTGGCTACACCTTC

j_call: TRBJ2-3
d_call: -
v_call: TRBV19
clone_size: -
cdr3_aa: CASSRGGSTDTQYF
cdr3_nt: TGTGCCAGTAGCAGGGGTGGGAGCACAGATACGCAGTATTTT

j_call: TRBJ2-7
d_call: TRBD2
v_call: TRBV14
clone_size: -
cdr3_aa: CASSQVGLGSYEQYF
cdr3_nt: TGTGCCAGCAGCCAAGTGGGACTAGGGTCCTACGAGCAGTACTTC

j_call: TRBJ2-1
d_call: TRBD2
v_call: TRBV9
clone_size: -
cdr3_aa: CASSIQTSGSFNEQFF
cdr3_nt: TGTGCCAGCAGCATACAAACTAGCGGGAGCTTCAATGAGCAGTTCTTC

j_call: TRBJ2-1
d_call: -
v_call: TRBV5-5
clone_size: -
cdr3_aa: CASSFEVAYNEQFF
cdr3_nt: TGTGCCAGCAGCTTCGAAGTAGCCTACAATGAGCAGTTCTTC

j_call: TRBJ1-5
d_call: -
v_call: TRBV18
clone_size: -
cdr3_aa: CASSPRFGNSNQPQHF
cdr3_nt: TGTGCCAGCTCACCAAGATTCGGGAATAGCAATCAGCCCCAGCATTTT

j_call: TRBJ2-3
d_call: -
v_call: TRBV6-9
clone_size: -
cdr3_aa: CASSYSAINSGFTQYF
cdr3_nt: TGTGCCAGCAGTTATTCTGCCATCAACAGTGGTTTTACGCAGTATTTT

j_call: TRBJ2-3
d_call: TRBD2
v_call: TRBV28
clone_size: -
cdr3_aa: CASSRRSSGSNTQYF
cdr3_nt: TGTGCCAGCAGCCGGAGGTCTAGCGGGAGTAATACGCAGTATTTT

j_call: TRBJ2-5
d_call: -
v_call: TRBV29-1
clone_size: once
cdr3_aa: CSAENREEKTQYF
cdr3_nt: TGCAGCGCTGAAAACAGGGAAGAAAAGACCCAGTACTTC

j_call: TRBJ1-1
d_call: -
v_call: TRBV30
clone_size: -
cdr3_aa: CASTPPGQTYTEAFF
cdr3_nt: TGTGCCTCCACACCACCGGGACAAACATACACTGAAGCTTTCTTT

j_call: TRBJ2-2
d_call: -
v_call: TRBV5-1
clone_size: -
cdr3_aa: CASSLGGLWNTGELFF
cdr3_nt: TGCGCCAGCAGCCTCGGAGGACTTTGGAACACCGGGGAGCTGTTTTTT

j_call: TRBJ2-2
d_call: TRBD2
v_call: TRBV4-1
clone_size: once
cdr3_aa: CASSQRGGGTGELFF
cdr3_nt: TGCGCCAGCAGCCAGCGGGGGGGCGGTACCGGGGAGCTGTTTTTT

j_call: TRBJ2-1
d_call: TRBD2
v_call: TRBV19
clone_size: -
cdr3_aa: CASSMGGTQGSYNEQFF
cdr3_nt: TGTGCCAGTAGTATGGGGGGGACCCAAGGGTCCTACAATGAGCAGTTCTTC

j_call: TRBJ2-5
d_call: -
v_call: TRBV29-1
clone_size: -
cdr3_aa: CSVGAGFSQETQYF
cdr3_nt: TGCAGCGTTGGGGCAGGGTTCTCCCAAGAGACCCAGTACTTC